A selection of T cell receptor beta chains follows, all from one sample in a study of T cell responses to AZD1222 COVID-19 vaccine. Profiling relied on immunoSEQ multiplex PCR, and the TCRdb table lists in-frame clones only, not all of them. The sample carries tens of thousands of clones, around 88% recorded once. The sequences come from peripheral blood, collected 28 days after the second AZD1222 dose. The receptors originated from an adult who received the AZD1222 COVID-19 vaccine. Both conserved end residues are part of each CDR3. A D gene is named only where the DNA matches it firmly. A row's size may be missing; if present it is once, few, many or a size class.

length,D,J,V,size,CDR3,DNA
14,NA,TRBJ1-1,TRBV18,once,CASSPPSLPEEAFF,TGTGCCAGCTCACCACCGTCCCTCCCGGAGGAAGCTTTCTTT
14,NA,TRBJ1-5,TRBV5-1,NA,CASSTGGNNQPQHF,TGCGCCAGCAGCACCGGGGGTAACAATCAGCCCCAGCATTTT
14,NA,TRBJ2-5,TRBV6-5,NA,CASSYSGVGETQYF,TGTGCCAGCAGTTACTCGGGGGTAGGAGAGACCCAGTACTTC
16,TRBD2,TRBJ2-1,TRBV20-1,NA,CSASGGAGVSYNEQFF,TGCAGTGCTAGTGGGGGAGCGGGGGTCTCCTACAATGAGCAGTTCTTC
14,NA,TRBJ1-2,TRBV3-1/TRBV3-2,NA,CASSQDPDRTGYTF,TGTGCCAGCAGCCAAGATCCGGATCGAACTGGCTACACCTTC
15,NA,TRBJ2-1,TRBV5-1,NA,CASSLVPAEDNEQFF,TGCGCCAGCAGCTTGGTTCCAGCAGAAGACAATGAGCAGTTCTTC
15,TRBD1,TRBJ2-3,TRBV11-2,NA,CASSFGTGISDTQYF,TGTGCCAGCAGCTTTGGGACAGGGATCTCAGATACGCAGTATTTT
16,TRBD1,TRBJ1-3,TRBV5-1,NA,CASSLGDRASGNTIYF,TGCGCCAGCAGCTTGGGAGACAGGGCCTCTGGAAACACCATATATTTT
14,NA,TRBJ1-6,TRBV7-3,NA,CASSPGGANSPLHF,TGTGCCAGCAGCCCGGGAGGGGCGAATTCACCCCTCCACTTT
14,NA,TRBJ1-3,TRBV5-5,once,CASSLVGPGNTIYF,TGTGCCAGCAGCTTGGTGGGTCCTGGAAACACCATATATTTT
14,TRBD2,TRBJ2-7,TRBV28,NA,CASTLAGGAYEQYF,TGTGCCAGCACCCTAGCGGGGGGGGCATACGAGCAGTACTTC
13,NA,TRBJ1-2,TRBV5-1,NA,CASTPGSNYGYTF,TGCGCCAGCACCCCCGGGTCAAACTATGGCTACACCTTC
15,TRBD2,TRBJ2-1,TRBV4-3,NA,CASSQEISAGGPQFF,TGCGCCAGCAGCCAAGAGATATCAGCGGGAGGGCCGCAGTTCTTC
14,TRBD2,TRBJ2-5,TRBV10-3,NA,CAISASGGSETQYF,TGTGCCATCAGTGCTAGCGGGGGGTCAGAGACCCAGTACTTC
18,NA,TRBJ2-4,TRBV7-9,NA,CASSLLLGSSLAKNIQYF,TGTGCCAGCAGCTTACTTTTGGGCAGTTCCTTAGCCAAAAACATTCAGTACTTC
13,NA,TRBJ1-2,TRBV12-3/TRBV12-4,NA,CASSLRGDYGYTF,TGTGCCAGCAGTTTGAGGGGGGACTATGGCTACACCTTC
14,NA,TRBJ2-1,TRBV2,NA,CASRPGTNYNEQFF,TGTGCCAGCAGACCCGGGACGAACTACAATGAGCAGTTCTTC
13,TRBD2,TRBJ2-7,TRBV7-9,NA,CASSTAGGYEQYF,TGTGCCAGCAGCACGGCGGGGGGGTACGAGCAGTACTTC
15,NA,TRBJ1-1,TRBV27,NA,CASSFGPTGNTEAFF,TGTGCCAGCAGTTTCGGGCCTACGGGGAACACTGAAGCTTTCTTT
14,NA,TRBJ1-1,TRBV6-2/TRBV6-3,once,CASSYGQGYTEAFF,TGTGCCAGCAGTTATGGGCAGGGTTACACTGAAGCTTTCTTT
14,NA,TRBJ2-7,TRBV9,NA,CASSVEVYTYEQYF,TGTGCCAGCAGCGTAGAAGTATATACCTACGAGCAGTACTTC
15,TRBD2,TRBJ2-1,TRBV6-1,NA,CASSDLAGATSEQFF,TGTGCCAGCAGTGATTTAGCGGGGGCTACTTCCGAGCAGTTCTTC
15,NA,TRBJ2-1,TRBV2,NA,CASSETGIGGGEQFF,TGTGCCAGCAGTGAGACCGGGATAGGCGGTGGTGAGCAGTTCTTC
16,NA,TRBJ2-2,TRBV18,NA,CASSRGQIENTGELFF,TGTGCCAGCTCACGCGGACAGATCGAAAACACCGGGGAGCTGTTTTTT
13,NA,TRBJ1-3,TRBV2,NA,CASSGGSGNTIYF,TGTGCCAGCAGTGGAGGCTCTGGAAACACCATATATTTT
16,TRBD2,TRBJ2-1,TRBV19,NA,CASSIATSVTYNEQFF,TGTGCCAGTAGTATCGCGACTAGCGTGACCTACAATGAGCAGTTCTTC
15,TRBD2,TRBJ2-7,TRBV14,NA,CASSGLAGVSYEQYF,TGTGCCAGCTCGGGACTAGCGGGAGTTTCCTACGAGCAGTACTTC
17,NA,TRBJ1-5,TRBV7-8,NA,CASSLGLGGQSRLPQHF,TGTGCCAGCAGCTTAGGACTCGGGGGGCAATCAAGGTTGCCCCAGCATTTT
12,NA,TRBJ2-1,TRBV7-3,NA,CASSLMGGEQFF,TGTGCCAGCAGCTTAATGGGTGGTGAGCAGTTCTTC
14,TRBD1,TRBJ2-7,TRBV5-1,NA,CASSLDRGPYEQYF,TGCGCCAGCAGCCTCGACAGGGGCCCCTACGAGCAGTACTTC
15,NA,TRBJ2-3,TRBV24-1,NA,CATSDAVGNTDTQYF,TGTGCCACCAGTGATGCCGTGGGGAACACAGATACGCAGTATTTT
12,TRBD1,TRBJ1-2,TRBV24-1,NA,CATSETGVGYTF,TGTGCCACCAGTGAGACAGGGGTTGGCTACACCTTC
13,TRBD1,TRBJ2-7,TRBV12-3/TRBV12-4,NA,CASSKGGIYEQYF,TGTGCCAGCAGCAAAGGGGGCATCTACGAGCAGTACTTC